The T cell receptor (beta chain) under discussion was sequenced for a study of T cell repertoires in cytomegalovirus infection. About the study: It can be stated that public TCR beta signatures indicated CMV infection as well as a matching HLA type.

This clonotype was recorded a few times. Antigen: not known. TCRdb analysed the reads with MiXCR anew, one entry per CDR3 protein. The sample records about 37,000 distinct CDR3 sequences, about 48% being singletons. The study, taken as a whole, reports: Clonotype analysis showed dominance of the ex vivo response by HLA-C-restricted CMV-specific TCR beta clonotypes.

V was trimmed by 6 bases and J by 7 bases, leaving 18 bases between them. Germline assignment: CDR1 MGHDK and CDR2 SYGVNS. The CDR3 has 15 residues. The chain has TRBV25-1 and TRBJ2-2; D remains unclear. The TCR comes from a human donor in good health (CMV status not recorded). Some clones in this sample may be carry-over from other donors' samples. The source material was CD8+ T cells from cultured PBMCs, sampled from culture after CMV antigen stimulation. CDR3 protein: CASRPRATKNGELFF. CDR3 DNA: TGTGCCAGCAGACCCCGGGCCACCAAAAACGGGGAGCTGTTTTTT.